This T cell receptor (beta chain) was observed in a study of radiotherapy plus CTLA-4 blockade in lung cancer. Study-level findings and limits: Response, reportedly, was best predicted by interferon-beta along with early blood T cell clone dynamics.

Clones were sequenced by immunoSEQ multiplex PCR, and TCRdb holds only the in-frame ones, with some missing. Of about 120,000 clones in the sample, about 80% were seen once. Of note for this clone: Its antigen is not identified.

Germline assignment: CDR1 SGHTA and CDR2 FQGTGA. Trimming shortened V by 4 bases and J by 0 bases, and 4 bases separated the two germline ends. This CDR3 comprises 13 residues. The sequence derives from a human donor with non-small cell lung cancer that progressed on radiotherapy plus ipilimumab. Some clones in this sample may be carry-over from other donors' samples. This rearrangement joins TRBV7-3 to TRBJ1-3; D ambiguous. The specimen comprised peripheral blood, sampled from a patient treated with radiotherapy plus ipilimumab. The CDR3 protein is CASSSSSGNTIYF. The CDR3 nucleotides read TGTGCCAGCAGCTCGTCCTCTGGAAACACCATATATTTT.